This T cell receptor (beta chain) stems from a study of CD8+CD57+ T cells in acquired aplastic anemia. TCR beta VDJ and CDR3 were profiled, and genomic DNA was the template. Via MiXCR, TCRdb re-called the reads, giving one row per CDR3 protein. There are over 150,000 distinct CDR3 sequences in the sample; 54% occur only once, and roughly 15% lies in the top ten. Germline V lookup: CDR1 DFQATT, CDR2 SNEGSKA (reference sequence). The CDR3 is 11 residues long. V shed 1 base and J shed 3 bases, with 0 bases lying between them. Input material: sorted CD4+, CD8+, or CD8+CD57+ T cells (not recorded which) from PBMCs. The chain has TRBV20-1 and TRBJ1-4, with no clear D. The clonotype originates from a human donor in good health, serving as a control. CDR3 in amino acids: CSARANEKLFF. The CDR3 DNA reads as TGCAGTGCTAGAGCTAATGAAAAACTGTTTTTT.